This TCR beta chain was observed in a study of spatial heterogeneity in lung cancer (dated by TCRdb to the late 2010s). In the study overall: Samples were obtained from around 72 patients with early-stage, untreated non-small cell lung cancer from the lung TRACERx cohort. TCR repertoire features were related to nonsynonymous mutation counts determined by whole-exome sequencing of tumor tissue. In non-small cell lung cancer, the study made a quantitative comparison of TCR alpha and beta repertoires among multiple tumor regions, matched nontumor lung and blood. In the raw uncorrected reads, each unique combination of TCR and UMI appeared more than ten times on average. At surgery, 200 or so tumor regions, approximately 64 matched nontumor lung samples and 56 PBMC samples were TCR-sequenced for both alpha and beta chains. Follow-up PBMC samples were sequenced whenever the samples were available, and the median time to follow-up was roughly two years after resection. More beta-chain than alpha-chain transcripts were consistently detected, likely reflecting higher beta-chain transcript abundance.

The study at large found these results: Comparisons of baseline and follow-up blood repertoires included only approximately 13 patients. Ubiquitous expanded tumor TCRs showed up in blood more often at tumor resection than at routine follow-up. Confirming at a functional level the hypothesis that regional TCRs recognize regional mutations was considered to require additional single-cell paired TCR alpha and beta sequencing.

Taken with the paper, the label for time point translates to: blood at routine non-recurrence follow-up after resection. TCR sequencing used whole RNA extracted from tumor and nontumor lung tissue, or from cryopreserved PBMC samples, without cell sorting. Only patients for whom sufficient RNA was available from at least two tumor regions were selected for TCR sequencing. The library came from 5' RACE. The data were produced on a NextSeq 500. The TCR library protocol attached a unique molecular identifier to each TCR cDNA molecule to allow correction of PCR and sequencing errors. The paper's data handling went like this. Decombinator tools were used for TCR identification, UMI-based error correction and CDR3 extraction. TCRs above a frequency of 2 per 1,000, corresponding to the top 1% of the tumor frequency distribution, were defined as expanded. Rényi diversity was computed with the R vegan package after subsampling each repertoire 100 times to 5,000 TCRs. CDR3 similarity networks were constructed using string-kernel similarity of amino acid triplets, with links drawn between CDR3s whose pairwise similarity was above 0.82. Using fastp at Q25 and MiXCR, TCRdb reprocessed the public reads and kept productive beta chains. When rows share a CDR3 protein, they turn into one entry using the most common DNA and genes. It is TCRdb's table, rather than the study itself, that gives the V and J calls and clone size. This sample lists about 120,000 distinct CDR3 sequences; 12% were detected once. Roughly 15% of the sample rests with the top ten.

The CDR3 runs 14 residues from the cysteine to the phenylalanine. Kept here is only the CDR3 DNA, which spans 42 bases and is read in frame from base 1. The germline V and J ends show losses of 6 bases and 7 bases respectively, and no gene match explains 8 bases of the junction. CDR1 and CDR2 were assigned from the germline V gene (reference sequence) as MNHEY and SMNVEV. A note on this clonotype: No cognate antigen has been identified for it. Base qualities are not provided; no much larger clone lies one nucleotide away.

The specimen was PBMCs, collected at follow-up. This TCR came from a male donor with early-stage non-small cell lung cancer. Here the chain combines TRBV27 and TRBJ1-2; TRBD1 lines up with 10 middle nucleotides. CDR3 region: CASSLTGGAGGYTF. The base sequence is TGTGCCAGCAGCTTGACAGGGGGCGCAGGTGGCTACACCTTC.